This TCR beta chain was identified in a study of regulatory T cells in long-lasting Graves disease. The time point is: newly diagnosed GD, antithyroid drugs for less than 3 months. RNA isolated from PBMCs was used to make the TCR library. Arm-PCR with iRepertoire HTBI primers amplified the CDR3 regions for these TCR beta libraries. One entry per CDR3 protein, called by TCRdb with MiXCR from the multiplex PCR reads. The data hold about 310,000 distinct CDR3 sequences, with 18% observed a single time. The starting material was peripheral blood mononuclear cells (PBMCs), obtained at new diagnosis, from a patient treated with antithyroid drugs. The TCR comes from a female donor with Graves disease.

The CDR3 loop reads CSVAGLEPTYEQYF. The CDR3 DNA follows: TGCAGCGTCGCGGGACTAGAGCCAACCTACGAGCAGTACTTC. This chain uses TRBV29-1 with TRBJ2-7; 8 positions match TRBD2. The V and J ends lost 6 bases and 2 bases, in that order; junction bases with no gene match: 9. The V gene's germline CDR1 is SQVTM and CDR2 ANQGSEA. The CDR3 totals 14 residues.